The next 11 T cell receptor beta chains were all read from a single sample in a study of T cell changes during pregnancy in multiple sclerosis. Repertoires were generated with immunoSEQ multiplex PCR, while TCRdb's copy carries only in-frame clones and drops some. The sample holds around 36,000 clones, just over 90% seen once. The sequences come from peripheral blood, collected before pregnancy. Every receptor here comes from a female donor with multiple sclerosis, enrolled in a pregnancy study.

CDR3: CASSLGGQIYEQYF. The DNA for the CDR3 is TGTGCCAGCAGCTTAGGGGGACAGATTTACGAGCAGTACTTC. V gene TRBV11-2 combines with J gene TRBJ2-7; 7 bases match TRBD1. Per germline, CDR1 SGHAT and CDR2 FQNNGV. This CDR3 has 14 residues. J was trimmed by 4 bases and V by 1 base; bases with no gene match: 4.

The chain links TRBV7-2 to TRBJ1-4, with D possibly matching TRBD1 (6 bases). The V end lost 1 base, the J end lost 3 bases, and 9 bases lay between the germline ends. Germline CDR1 SGHTA, CDR2 FQGNSA. The length of the CDR3 is 15 residues. The CDR3 DNA reads as TGTGCCAGCAGCTTAGTAGGGGGGGCTAATGAAAAACTGTTTTTT. Residues: CASSLVGGANEKLFF.

This rearrangement joins TRBV6-4 to TRBJ2-6; D might be TRBD1 (5 bases). Germline CDR1 is MRHNA and CDR2 is SNTAGT. The length of the CDR3 is 17 residues. V gave up 11 bases and J gave up 2 bases, with 22 bases separating them. CDR3 bases: TGTGCCCCCCCCCGACAGTTCCTACCGGCTGGGGCCAACGTCCTGACTTTC. It translates to CAPPRQFLPAGANVLTF.

This chain joins TRBV5-6 and TRBJ2-1, with no clear D. V shed 4 bases and J shed 4 bases, with 9 bases lying between them. The CDR3 spans 13 residues. CDR1 and CDR2 from the germline V gene are SGHDT and YYEEEE. The CDR3 region has the DNA TGTGCCAGCAGCACACAGCTGTACAATGAGCAGTTCTTC. Its translation: CASSTQLYNEQFF.

The chain combines TRBV6-5 with TRBJ1-1; D is unresolved. Germline assignment: CDR1 MNHEY and CDR2 SVGAGI. This CDR3 region has 13 residues. The V and J ends lost 5 bases and 3 bases respectively, with 10 bases between them. The CDR3 protein is CASSLQRDTEAFF. The CDR3 DNA reads TGTGCCAGCAGTCTACAGAGAGACACTGAAGCTTTCTTT.

In its sample, this clone was seen once. The chain combines TRBV15 with TRBJ2-1; 10 nucleotides line up with TRBD2. With V trimmed by 5 bases and J by 9 bases, 16 bases remained unmatched. Germline assignment: CDR1 LNHNV and CDR2 YYDKDF (reference sequence). The CDR3 is made up of 17 amino acids. CDR3 sequence reads: CATSYSRPSGRGIEQFF. Written as DNA, the CDR3 is TGTGCCACCAGCTACTCCCGGCCTAGCGGGAGAGGGATTGAGCAGTTCTTC.

The rearrangement uses TRBV5-1 and TRBJ1-4; TRBD1 matches 12 bases. This CDR3 spans 14 amino acids. With 7 bases clipped from V and 8 bases from J, the junction kept 6 bases outside the gene matches. Germline lookup yields CDR1 SGHRS and CDR2 YFSETQ. As DNA, the CDR3 is TGCGCCAGCCGAACCGGGACAGGGGGCGAAAAACTGTTTTTT. Encoded protein: CASRTGTGGEKLFF.

The rearrangement uses TRBV5-5 and TRBJ2-1; 11 nucleotides agree with TRBD2. Germline assignment: CDR1 SGHKS and CDR2 YYEKEE (reference sequence). The CDR3 runs to 16 residues. The V gene end was trimmed by 0 bases and the J gene end by 8 bases; junction bases not matched to a gene: 7. CDR3 sequence (DNA): TGTGCCAGCAGCTTGGCCATTAGCGGGAGGGAAGATGAGCAGTTCTTC. Translated: CASSLAISGREDEQFF.

This clone was seen a single time. The chain has TRBV5-1 and TRBJ2-1; tentatively, D is TRBD2 (7 bases). This CDR3 has 16 amino acids. CDR1 SGHRS and CDR2 YFSETQ come from the germline V gene. Deletions cut 4 bases from V and 0 bases from J, with 14 bases between. CDR3 amino acids: CASSPGGRSSYNEQFF. The DNA of the CDR3 is TGCGCCAGCAGCCCGGGGGGCAGGAGCTCCTACAATGAGCAGTTCTTC. The full variable domain, rest sourced from reference TRBV5-1 and TRBJ2-1, is KAGVTQTPRYLIKTRGQQVTLSCSPISGHRSVSWYQQTPGQGLQFLFEYFSETQRNKGNFPGRFSGRQFSNSRSEMNVSTLELGDSALYLCASSPGGRSSYNEQFFGPGTRLTVL.

The DNA of the CDR3 is TGTGCCAGCAGTCCGGGGAGCCCGGGACTAGCAGAAGAGACCCAGTACTTC. Protein sequence: CASSPGSPGLAEETQYF. The chain recombines TRBV28 with TRBJ2-5, with 9 positions matching TRBD2. The germline V gene encodes CDR1 MDHEN and CDR2 SYDVKM. Trimming at V came to 5 bases and at J to 3 bases, leaving 13 bases not matched to a gene. The CDR3 is 17 residues long.

V is TRBV7-2 and J is TRBJ1-3; D is unresolved. V lost 0 bases to trimming and J lost 0 bases, with 6 bases between them. The germline V gene encodes CDR1 SGHTA and CDR2 FQGNSA. The CDR3 sequence is 15 residues long. CDR3 region: CASSLAGSSGNTIYF. In nucleotides, the CDR3 is TGTGCCAGCAGCTTAGCGGGGAGCTCTGGAAACACCATATATTTT.